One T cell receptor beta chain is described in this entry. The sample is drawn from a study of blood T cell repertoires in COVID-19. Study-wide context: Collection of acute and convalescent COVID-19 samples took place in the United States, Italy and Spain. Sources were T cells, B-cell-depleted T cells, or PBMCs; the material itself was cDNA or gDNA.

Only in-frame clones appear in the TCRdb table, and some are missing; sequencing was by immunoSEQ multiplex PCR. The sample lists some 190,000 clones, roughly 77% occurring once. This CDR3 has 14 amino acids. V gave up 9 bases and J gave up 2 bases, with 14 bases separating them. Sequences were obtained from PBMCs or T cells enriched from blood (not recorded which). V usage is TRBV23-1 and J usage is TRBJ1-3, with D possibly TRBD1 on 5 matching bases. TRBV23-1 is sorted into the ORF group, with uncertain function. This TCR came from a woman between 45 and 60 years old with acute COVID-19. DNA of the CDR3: TGCGCCAGGATAGGGGTGGGCCCTGGAAACACCATATATTTT. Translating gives CARIGVGPGNTIYF.